The 15 T cell receptor beta chains below were found in one sample sequenced in a study of Graves' ophthalmopathy and Graves' hyperthyroidism. The TCR beta CDR3 regions underwent amplification from RNA transcripts. An opening RT-PCR round employed HTBI primers and preceded a second-round multiplex PCR. From the multiplex PCR reads, TCRdb called clonotypes with MiXCR, one entry per CDR3 protein. This table holds fewer than 250,000 distinct CDR3 sequences, roughly 29% found once. The sample consisted of peripheral blood. These receptors all stem from a man aged 50 to 60 with Graves' ophthalmopathy.

This clonotype has a single count. The CDR3: CASSDENIQYF. For the CDR3, the DNA is TGTGCCAGCAGTGATGAAAACATTCAGTACTTC. V and J are TRBV2 and TRBJ2-4; D not certain. The CDR3 runs 11 residues. CDR1 is SNHLY and CDR2 is FYNNEI in the germline V gene. V was pared by 3 bases and J by 5 bases, with 2 bases between.

This clonotype was seen only once. The V call is TRBV25-1, the J call TRBJ2-7, with 9 bases matching TRBD1. The CDR3 runs to 15 residues. CDR1 and CDR2 from the germline V gene are MGHDK and SYGVNS. V shed 3 bases, J shed 7 bases, and the junction held 10 bases outside the gene matches. Here the CDR3 reads CASSEDEQGAGEQYF. DNA of the CDR3: TGTGCCAGCAGTGAGGATGAACAGGGGGCTGGGGAGCAGTACTTC.

This chain links TRBV5-4 with TRBJ1-5; 10 bases agree with TRBD1. With V trimmed by 5 bases and J by 1 base, 6 bases remained unmatched. The CDR3 extends over 16 amino acids. CDR1 and CDR2 from the germline V gene are SGHNT and YYREEE (reference sequence). The CDR3 reads CASRSGTGVSNQPQHF. The CDR3 nucleotides read TGTGCCAGCAGGTCTGGGACAGGGGTGAGCAATCAGCCCCAGCATTTT.

This clonotype was counted many times. The gene calls are TRBV12-5 and TRBJ2-5; 12 positions agree with TRBD2. There are 16 residues in the CDR3. Germline values: CDR1 LGHNT, CDR2 FRNRAP. After removal of 2 bases from V and 4 bases from J, the junction contained 5 bases not matched to a gene. The CDR3 is CASGLLTSGSLETQYF. CDR3 bases: TGTGCTAGTGGTTTGCTGACTAGCGGGAGTTTAGAGACCCAGTACTTC. Looking up the rest from reference TRBV12-5 and TRBJ2-5 gives the full variable domain: DARVTQTPRHKVTEMGQEVTMRCQPILGHNTVFWYRQTMMQGLELLAYFRNRAPLDDSGMPKDRFSAEMPDATLATLKIQPSEPRDSAVYFCASGLLTSGSLETQYFGPGTRLLVL.

The V and J genes are TRBV12-3 or TRBV12-4 and TRBJ1-1; tentative D call: TRBD1 (6 bases). Trimming pared 1 base from V and 3 bases from J, leaving 12 bases between. CDR3 length: 15 amino acids. The CDR3: CASSLGGGLDTEAFF. For the CDR3, the DNA is TGTGCCAGCAGTTTAGGCGGGGGCTTGGACACTGAAGCTTTCTTT.

This clonotype was seen at least ten times. This chain uses TRBV20-1 with TRBJ2-5; D is unresolved. The germline CDR1 and CDR2 sequences are DFQATT and SNEGSKA (reference sequence). The CDR3 runs 10 residues. Trimming removed 3 bases at V and 1 base at J, with 0 bases between. The CDR3 DNA reads as TGCAGTGCTAGCCAAGAGACCCAGTACTTC. Translating it yields CSASQETQYF.

This clonotype occurred many times. The V gene is TRBV24-1, the J gene TRBJ1-5; D is perhaps TRBD1 (5 bases). The CDR3 extends over 14 amino acids. Germline CDR1 KGHDR, CDR2 SFDVKD. V was clipped by 5 bases and J by 3 bases, with 10 bases between them. The CDR3 DNA sequence: TGTGCCACCAGTGCCAGGGAGTTCAATCAGCCCCAGCATTTT. Encoded protein: CATSAREFNQPQHF.

This clonotype appeared many times. V usage is TRBV15 and J usage is TRBJ2-7; D perhaps matches TRBD2 (5 bases). The CDR3 consists of 17 residues. V was pared by 0 bases and J by 1 base, with 16 bases between. Germline V gene data show CDR1 as LNHNV and CDR2 as YYDKDF (reference sequence). For the CDR3, the DNA is TGTGCCACCAGCAGAGAACCCGACGGGAAGCCGTCCTACGAGCAGTACTTC. The encoded protein is CATSREPDGKPSYEQYF.

In its sample, this clonotype was seen many times. The V call is TRBV29-1, the J call TRBJ2-2; no clear D. Per germline, CDR1 SQVTM and CDR2 ANQGSEA. The length of the CDR3 is 13 residues. Deletions cut 4 bases from V and 0 bases from J, with 6 bases between. This CDR3 is CSVVAANTGELFF. CDR3 coding DNA: TGCAGCGTTGTTGCGGCGAACACCGGGGAGCTGTTTTTT.

This clonotype has at least ten counts. This chain uses TRBV27 with TRBJ2-5; 9 bases fit TRBD1. Germline V gives CDR1 MNHEY, CDR2 SMNVEV (reference sequence). There are 16 residues in the CDR3. With 6 bases clipped from V and 5 bases from J, the junction kept 13 bases outside the gene matches. Here the CDR3 DNA reads TGTGCCAGCAGCTCACTAGGGACAGGGAGGGTTGAGACCCAGTACTTC. Encoded protein: CASSSLGTGRVETQYF.

This clonotype was seen ten or more times. V is TRBV12-3 or TRBV12-4 and J is TRBJ1-1, with 7 bases fitting TRBD1. The CDR3 length is 12 residues. V shed 8 bases, J shed 10 bases, and the junction held 10 bases outside the gene matches. The CDR3 region has the DNA TGTGCCAGCCGACCGGGGGACAGTGTAGCTTTCTTT. Translating gives CASRPGDSVAFF.

This clonotype was counted at least ten times. The J gene is TRBJ1-3, the V gene TRBV30; D not resolved. V dropped 8 bases and J dropped 2 bases, with 10 bases sitting between them. Germline values: CDR1 GTSNPN, CDR2 SVGIG (reference sequence). The CDR3 consists of 12 residues. The CDR3: CAGPFAGNTIYF. The CDR3 region has the DNA TGTGCCGGACCTTTTGCTGGAAACACCATATATTTT.

The V gene is TRBV2, the J gene TRBJ1-1; TRBD1 might be the D (5 bases). V was shortened by 6 bases and J by 0 bases, with 8 bases between the two germline ends. The CDR3 has 13 amino acids. The germline V gene has CDR1 SNHLY and CDR2 FYNNEI. The DNA of the CDR3 is TGTGCCAGCAGGATGGACATGAACACTGAAGCTTTCTTT. Translation: CASRMDMNTEAFF.

This clonotype appeared a single time. This chain joins TRBV6-5 and TRBJ1-1; D call uncertain. The V end was cut by 0 bases, the J end by 0 bases, with 8 bases between. This CDR3 spans 15 amino acids. Per germline, CDR1 MNHEY and CDR2 SVGAGI. The CDR3 protein is CASSYSRTMNTEAFF. The DNA for the CDR3 is TGTGCCAGCAGTTACTCACGGACTATGAACACTGAAGCTTTCTTT.

This clonotype came up many times. The J gene is TRBJ1-1, the V gene TRBV2; D is possibly TRBD1 (6 bases). In germline, CDR1 is SNHLY, CDR2 FYNNEI. V was cut by 6 bases and J by 8 bases, with 19 bases left in between. The CDR3 covers 14 residues. In nucleotides, the CDR3 is TGTGCCAGCAGCTTACAGGGTGGTTTAGGCGAAGCTTTCTTT. It specifies CASSLQGGLGEAFF.